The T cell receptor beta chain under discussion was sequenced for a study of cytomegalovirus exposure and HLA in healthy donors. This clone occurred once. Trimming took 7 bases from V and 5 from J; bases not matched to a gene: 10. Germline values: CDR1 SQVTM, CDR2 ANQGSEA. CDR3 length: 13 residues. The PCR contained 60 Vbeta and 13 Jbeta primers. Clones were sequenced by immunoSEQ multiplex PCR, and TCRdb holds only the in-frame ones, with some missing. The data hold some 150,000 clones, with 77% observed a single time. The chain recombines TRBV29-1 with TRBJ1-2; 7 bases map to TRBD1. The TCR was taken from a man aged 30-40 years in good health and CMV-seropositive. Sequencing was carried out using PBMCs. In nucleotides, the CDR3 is TGCAGCGGGGAAAGGGGACAGTCTTATGGCTACACCTTC. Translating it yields CSGERGQSYGYTF.